This T cell receptor (beta chain) came from a study of relationships among human T cell subsets. General observations from the study: Many CDR3s were shared across Th1, Th2 and regulatory subsets.

Remarks on this clonotype: Its antigen is unidentified.

The T cell receptor alpha and beta CDR3 regions were amplified from mRNA by semiquantitative ARM-PCR. In ARM-PCR, communal superprimers followed tagged nested gene-specific primers for exponential amplification. From the multiplex PCR reads, TCRdb called clonotypes with MiXCR, one entry per CDR3 protein. The sample has roughly 7,200 distinct CDR3 sequences, roughly 68% seen once; the top ten hold 50% to 60%. This CDR3 region has 12 residues. Trimming left V 3 bases short and J 2 bases short, with 2 bases between. Naive plus transitional T cells were isolated with anti-CD45RA microbeads from pooled CD4+ and CD8+ T cells. T cell subsets were isolated with magnetic beads coated with subset-specific monoclonal antibodies.

The sample comprised naive and transitional (CD45RA+) T cells sorted from blood. The V and J genes are TRBV12-3 or TRBV12-4 and TRBJ1-3, with D hard to call. This receptor was obtained from a man in his forties in good health. The CDR3 loop reads CASSFPGNTIYF. Written as DNA, the CDR3 is TGTGCCAGCAGTTTTCCTGGAAACACCATATATTTT.